This TCR beta chain was profiled in a study of T cell responses to AZD1222 COVID-19 vaccine. This clone has a handful of counts. Trimming left V 5 bases short and J 7 bases short, with 3 bases between. Looked up from germline, CDR1 is MNHEY and CDR2 is SVGEGT. CDR3 length: 11 residues. Libraries were prepared by immunoSEQ multiplex PCR; TCRdb keeps only in-frame clonotypes and omits some of them. The table records about 150,000 clones, about 94% of them present only once. The rearrangement links TRBV6-2 or TRBV6-3 to TRBJ1-6; D is undetermined. This TCR was sampled from an adult who received the AZD1222 COVID-19 vaccine. The sample consisted of peripheral blood, taken 28 days after the second AZD1222 dose. The CDR3 spells CASSANSPLHF. The CDR3 DNA reads TGTGCCAGCAGTGCCAATTCACCCCTCCACTTT.